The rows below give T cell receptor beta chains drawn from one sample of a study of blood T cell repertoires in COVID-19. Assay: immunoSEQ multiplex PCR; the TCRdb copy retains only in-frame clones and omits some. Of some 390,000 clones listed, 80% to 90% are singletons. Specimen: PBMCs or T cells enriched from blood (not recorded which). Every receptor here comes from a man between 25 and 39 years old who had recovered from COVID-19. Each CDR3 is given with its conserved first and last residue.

CASSLGTGYDEQYF,TRBV7-9,TRBJ2-7,14
CASGGEVANGYTF,TRBV25-1,TRBJ1-2,13
CASSPAGTGVYEQYF,TRBV7-8,TRBJ2-7,15
CASSPWTSGNEQFF,TRBV27,TRBJ2-1,14
CASSSVDTQYF,TRBV5-1,TRBJ2-3,11
CASSVGGETQYF,TRBV2,TRBJ2-5,12
CATGTGTDNEQFF,TRBV10-3,TRBJ2-1,13
CASSLLETGELFF,TRBV4-1,TRBJ2-2,13
CASSPLDRDGYTF,TRBV14,TRBJ1-2,13
CASTPRGGNEKLFF,TRBV7-9,TRBJ1-4,14
CASSIGPATGQETQYF,TRBV19,TRBJ2-5,16
CASSPGTAQETQYF,TRBV27,TRBJ2-5,14
CASSLAWTGDYGYTF,TRBV5-4,TRBJ1-2,15
CASSERGPSYNEQFF,TRBV28,TRBJ2-1,15
CASSLLTGADGSGANVLTF,TRBV18,TRBJ2-6,19
CVRSGGDRERGEQFF,TRBV7-5,TRBJ2-1,15
CASSQEFSEYNSPLHF,TRBV4-1,TRBJ1-6,16
CASSAGRGVNTIYF,TRBV19,TRBJ1-3,14
CASSLTVATNEKLFF,TRBV3-1/TRBV3-2,TRBJ1-4,15
CASISSGTEAFF,TRBV6-6,TRBJ1-1,12
CASSPGTGEWTQYF,TRBV7-3,TRBJ2-5,14
CASSSTGGRGNTEAFF,TRBV28,TRBJ1-1,16
CASSQGQVDTGELFF,TRBV18,TRBJ2-2,15
CASRVAGNTDTQYF,TRBV2,TRBJ2-3,14
CASSYSIQGLAGELFF,TRBV6-6,TRBJ2-2,16
CASTSGGRTSTDTQYF,TRBV5-1,TRBJ2-3,16
CASSLGQGAMAYGYTF,TRBV5-1,TRBJ1-2,16
CASKGQGYQPQHF,TRBV2,TRBJ1-5,13
CASSSGAGVSYNEQFF,TRBV7-6,TRBJ2-1,16
CASSHRSGNGYTF,TRBV4-2,TRBJ1-2,13
CASSPPGPLPTF,TRBV12-3/TRBV12-4,TRBJ1-2,12
CASSEQAAGQGSYTF,TRBV2,TRBJ1-2,15
CASSEGTGTDTEAFF,TRBV10-1,TRBJ1-1,15
CSVEPGQGLGETQYF,TRBV29-1,TRBJ2-5,15
CASTVGAPNTGELFF,TRBV7-9,TRBJ2-2,15
CASSSLSGGATTDTQYF,TRBV18,TRBJ2-3,17
CASSLSGVGTEAFF,TRBV5-1,TRBJ1-1,14
CASSQSNSQSYEQYF,TRBV4-2,TRBJ2-7,15
CASSLVQGDSPLHF,TRBV11-2,TRBJ1-6,14
CASSLASGRSGNNEQFF,TRBV5-1,TRBJ2-1,17
CASSSGTGSTEAFF,TRBV7-9,TRBJ1-1,14
CASSLGGQVGEQFF,TRBV5-1,TRBJ2-1,14
CASSRMSSYNSPLHF,TRBV7-6,TRBJ1-6,15
CASSFGLAGAGANVLTF,TRBV5-1,TRBJ2-6,17
CASSQDRTAYGYTF,TRBV4-1,TRBJ1-2,14
CAWGGQGDTPLHF,TRBV30,TRBJ1-6,13
CASSQTSGRIYEQYF,TRBV4-1,TRBJ2-7,15
CASTDTAGEKLFF,TRBV12-3/TRBV12-4,TRBJ1-4,13
CASSVRVLAGTGELFF,TRBV7-2,TRBJ2-2,16
CASSPAGTSGGYEQYF,TRBV5-1,TRBJ2-7,16
CSVAGGGNQPQHF,TRBV29-1,TRBJ1-5,13
CATNDRSTDTQYF,TRBV24-1,TRBJ2-3,13
CASSWGGQPQHF,TRBV28,TRBJ1-5,12
CSVERRDRGLETEAFF,TRBV29-1,TRBJ1-1,16
CASSWGVAADSPLHF,TRBV27,TRBJ1-6,15
CATSDPSSGNTIYF,TRBV24-1,TRBJ1-3,14